This entry lists 30 T cell receptor beta chains sequenced from one sample in a study of blood T cell repertoires in COVID-19. The method was immunoSEQ multiplex PCR; TCRdb's version includes in-frame clones alone and lacks a portion of them. The sample includes fewer than 350,000 clones, 89% of them seen just once. Sequencing used PBMCs or T cells enriched from blood (not recorded which). Every receptor here comes from a woman aged 40-49 years who had recovered from COVID-19.

The chain uses TRBV7-6 and TRBJ1-3; 7 positions agree with TRBD1. The germline V gene has CDR1 SGHVS and CDR2 FNYEAQ. Losses at the gene ends were 5 bases for V and 8 bases for J; bases not matched to a gene: 12. This CDR3 has 15 amino acids. The CDR3 region is CASSGRDSLLDTIYF. Here the CDR3 DNA reads TGTGCCAGCAGCGGCCGGGACAGCCTTTTAGACACCATATATTTT.

V and J are TRBV2 and TRBJ1-2, with unresolved D. The CDR3 consists of 15 residues. Per the germline V gene, CDR1 is SNHLY and CDR2 is FYNNEI. The V and J ends lost 4 bases and 0 bases respectively, with 12 bases between them. As DNA, the CDR3 is TGTGCCAGCAGTGGAGGTCGAGGAGCTAACTATGGCTACACCTTC. It specifies CASSGGRGANYGYTF.

The rearrangement uses TRBV7-3 and TRBJ1-1; 7 bases map to TRBD1. Unmatched junction bases numbered 6, after V lost 3 bases and J lost 5 bases. Germline loops: CDR1 SGHTA, CDR2 FQGTGA. The CDR3 totals 14 residues. Written as DNA, the CDR3 is TGTGCCAGCAGCTTCGGGGACAGTGGGACTGAAGCTTTCTTT. It specifies CASSFGDSGTEAFF.

The chain joins TRBV6-4 to TRBJ2-1; 9 bases map to TRBD1. Germline V CDR1 and CDR2: MRHNA, SNTAGT. The CDR3 length is 14 residues. V was pared by 6 bases and J by 2 bases, with 2 bases of the junction left unmatched. The CDR3 nucleotides are TGTGCCAGCAGCCGGGACAGGGCCTACAATGAGCAGTTCTTC. This translates into CASSRDRAYNEQFF.

This clone has a handful of counts. One junction end does not reproduce the germline sequence, and a read error may be involved. The chain carries TRBV11-2 and TRBJ2-7, with 9 bases fitting TRBD1. The CDR3 is 16 amino acids. Per germline, CDR1 SGHAT and CDR2 FQNNGV. The CDR3 DNA sequence: TGTGCCAGCAGCCTAGATGGACAGGGGAGCTCCTACGAGCAGTACTTC. Amino acids: CASSLDGQGSSYEQYF.

V is TRBV3-1 (or the pseudogene TRBV3-2) and J is TRBJ2-7; D might be TRBD1 (6 bases). CDR1 LGHDT and CDR2 YNNKEL come from the germline V gene (reference sequence). This CDR3 spans 15 amino acids. The germline V and J ends were trimmed by 4 bases and 2 bases, with 15 bases remaining between them. Here the CDR3 reads CASSPRQGRTYEQYF. CDR3 DNA sequence: TGTGCCAGCAGCCCCCGGCAGGGGCGAACCTACGAGCAGTACTTC.

The genes are TRBV4-3 and TRBJ2-3; weak D call: TRBD1 (5 bases). The length of the CDR3 is 15 residues. V lost 0 bases to trimming and J lost 2 bases, with 9 bases between them. From germline, CDR1 is LGHNA and CDR2 YSLEER. CDR3 amino acids: CASSQDRALTDTQYF. The CDR3 DNA follows: TGCGCCAGCAGCCAAGACAGGGCCCTCACAGATACGCAGTATTTT.

J is TRBJ2-7 and V is TRBV9; 7 nucleotides line up with TRBD2. The CDR3 is 14 amino acids. The germline V gene encodes CDR1 SGDLS and CDR2 YYNGEE. V gave up 5 bases and J gave up 6 bases; unmatched junction bases: 11. CDR3 nucleotide sequence: TGTGCCAGCAGTAAAAGCGGGGACTCGGGCGAGCAGTACTTC. This translates into CASSKSGDSGEQYF.

The chain recombines TRBV29-1 with TRBJ1-1; 7 positions agree with TRBD1. CDR3 length: 14 amino acids. Per the germline V gene, CDR1 is SQVTM and CDR2 is ANQGSEA. V lost 7 bases, J lost 3 bases, and 11 bases stayed unmatched. DNA for the CDR3: TGCAGCGCCAGACAGGGTGGGGAGCACACTGAAGCTTTCTTT. Translation: CSARQGGEHTEAFF.

The V and J genes are TRBV5-4 and TRBJ2-3, with a weak D call TRBD1 (5 bases). Germline values: CDR1 SGHNT, CDR2 YYREEE (reference sequence). The ends were cut back, 4 bases at V and 0 bases at J, with 15 bases in the middle. This CDR3 contains 16 residues. CDR3: CASSPQGRRSTDTQYF. As DNA, the CDR3 is TGTGCCAGCAGCCCTCAGGGTCGGAGAAGCACAGATACGCAGTATTTT. Combining the CDR3 with reference TRBV5-4 and TRBJ2-3 gives the whole variable domain ETGVTQSPTHLIKTRGQQVTLRCSSQSGHNTVSWYQQALGQGPQFIFQYYREEENGRGNFPPRFSGLQFPNYSSELNVNALELDDSALYLCASSPQGRRSTDTQYFGPGTRLTVL.

This clone was counted a few times. This chain uses TRBV18 with TRBJ2-7, with D maybe TRBD2 (7 bases). Trimming took off 2 bases at V and 9 bases at J, with 23 bases between the two ends. The CDR3 is 16 amino acids. Germline V gene lookup returns CDR1 KGHSH and CDR2 LQKENI. CDR3 residues: CASSPNKGGSNTVQYF. CDR3 bases: TGTGCCAGCTCACCAAATAAGGGGGGGAGTAATACGGTGCAGTACTTC.

CDR3 bases: TGTGCCAGCAAGGGGAACACAGATACGCAGTATTTT. The encoded protein is CASKGNTDTQYF. The chain links TRBV9 to TRBJ2-3; tentatively, D is TRBD1 (5 bases). V was shortened by 6 bases and J by 2 bases, with 7 bases between the two germline ends. CDR3 size: 12 residues. Germline V gene lookup returns CDR1 SGDLS and CDR2 YYNGEE.

The chain uses TRBV19 and TRBJ2-3; D call uncertain. The length of the CDR3 is 15 residues. V gave up 3 bases and J gave up 6 bases, with 16 bases separating them. Per germline, CDR1 LNHDA and CDR2 SQIVND (reference sequence). Here the CDR3 reads CASSIQRSAADTQYF. DNA of the CDR3: TGTGCCAGTAGTATCCAGAGGTCAGCCGCTGATACGCAGTATTTT.

This chain uses TRBV24-1 with TRBJ2-3; 7 positions agree with TRBD2. This CDR3 is 17 amino acids long. V lost 4 bases and J lost 2; bases outside the gene matches: 11. CDR1 and CDR2 (germline): KGHDR, SFDVKD. CDR3 coding DNA: TGTGCCACCAGTGACCCCCCTCCGGGAGGCATCACAGATACGCAGTATTTT. Amino acid sequence: CATSDPPPGGITDTQYF.

V gene TRBV6-5 combines with J gene TRBJ2-7; 11 bases are a match to TRBD2. This CDR3 region has 15 residues. Germline CDR1 reads MNHEY; CDR2 reads SVGAGI. V lost 6 bases and J lost 5; bases outside the gene matches: 9. The CDR3 DNA reads as TGTGCCAGCAGGGCTACTAGCGGGAGCATCCACGAGCAGTACTTC. Protein: CASRATSGSIHEQYF.

The gene calls are TRBV11-2 and TRBJ2-5, with TRBD1 matching over 8 bases. This CDR3 has 16 amino acids. CDR1 SGHAT and CDR2 FQNNGV come from the germline V gene. The J segment lost 1 base and the V segment lost 1 base, leaving 5 bases of the junction unmatched. In nucleotides, the CDR3 is TGTGCCAGCAGCTTAGGCAGGGGGCTTTCCCAAGAGACCCAGTACTTC. It is translated as CASSLGRGLSQETQYF.

The chain uses TRBV9 and TRBJ2-2; D unresolved. The germline gives CDR1 SGDLS, CDR2 YYNGEE. The CDR3 has 13 residues. Trimming stripped 4 bases from V and 1 base from J, with 5 bases between. CDR3 amino acids: CASSLLNTGELFF. As DNA, the CDR3 is TGTGCCAGCAGCCTCCTGAACACCGGGGAGCTGTTTTTT.

V is TRBV19 and J is TRBJ1-2; D is undetermined. The CDR3 has 16 amino acids. V was cut by 7 bases and J by 1 base, with 19 bases left in between. CDR1 LNHDA and CDR2 SQIVND come from the germline V gene (reference sequence). For the CDR3, the DNA is TGTGCCAGTACCCCCCAGGCGAGTTACGGTAACTATGGCTACACCTTC. It is translated as CASTPQASYGNYGYTF.

The rearrangement joins TRBV29-1 to TRBJ2-3, with 7 bases lining up with TRBD1. The CDR3 is 18 residues long. Germline assignment: CDR1 SQVTM and CDR2 ANQGSEA. Trimming removed 4 bases from V and 0 bases from J; junction bases left unmatched: 16. This chain's CDR3 is CSVGPLYRGTRSTDTQYF. DNA of the CDR3: TGCAGCGTTGGGCCTTTATACAGGGGTACTAGGAGCACAGATACGCAGTATTTT.

The rearrangement uses TRBV6-5 and TRBJ2-5; 10 nucleotides line up with TRBD2. Germline values: CDR1 MNHEY, CDR2 SVGAGI. Trimming at V came to 6 bases and at J to 3 bases, leaving 7 bases not matched to a gene. This CDR3 region has 15 residues. CDR3: CASRGSGRMKETQYF. CDR3 nucleotide sequence: TGTGCCAGCAGGGGTAGCGGGAGGATGAAAGAGACCCAGTACTTC.

In its sample, this clone was seen once. This chain uses TRBV30 with TRBJ2-4; 7 bases map to TRBD2. Germline V gene sequence: CDR1 GTSNPN, CDR2 SVGIG (reference sequence). CDR3 length: 16 amino acids. J lost 0 bases, V lost 0 bases, and 5 bases had no gene match. The CDR3 DNA reads as TGTGCCTGGAGTGTCCGGCGGGGGTTAGCCAAAAACATTCAGTACTTC. This codes for CAWSVRRGLAKNIQYF.

This rearrangement joins TRBV7-9 to TRBJ2-7; 9 positions agree with TRBD1. V lost 3 bases and J lost 7; bases outside the gene matches: 10. CDR3 length: 15 amino acids. Germline loops: CDR1 SEHNR, CDR2 FQNEAQ (reference sequence). In DNA, the CDR3 is TGTGCCAGCAGCTTCTCGTCCGGGACAGGGAGGGAGCAGTACTTC. Protein sequence: CASSFSSGTGREQYF. The variable domain in full, with the rest retrieved from reference TRBV7-9 and TRBJ2-7, is DTGVSQNPRHKITKRGQNVTFRCDPISEHNRLYWYRQTLGQGPEFLTYFQNEAQLEKSRLLSDRFSAERPKGSFSTLEIQRTEQGDSAMYLCASSFSSGTGREQYFGPGTRLTVT.

V usage is TRBV2 and J usage is TRBJ1-5; no reliable D call. V lost 8 bases to trimming and J lost 0 bases, with 11 bases between them. Germline lookup yields CDR1 SNHLY and CDR2 FYNNEI. This CDR3 has 14 amino acids. CDR3 nucleotide sequence: TGTGCCAGCCGAGACGGGTATAGCAATCAGCCCCAGCATTTT. It specifies CASRDGYSNQPQHF.

V and J are TRBV30 and TRBJ1-5; no reliable D call. Germline CDR1 and CDR2: GTSNPN and SVGIG (reference sequence). V lost 1 base and J 5 bases, leaving 12 bases between the germline ends. The CDR3 totals 14 residues. The CDR3 here is CAWSGGQLDQPQHF. The CDR3 DNA follows: TGTGCCTGGAGTGGCGGGCAGTTGGATCAGCCCCAGCATTTT.

The chain joins TRBV11-3 to TRBJ2-1; 9 bases are a match to TRBD2. The germline V gene encodes CDR1 SGHNT and CDR2 YENEEA. Trimming at V came to 7 bases and at J to 4 bases, leaving 11 bases not matched to a gene. The CDR3 extends over 16 amino acids. The CDR3 sequence: CASKGGPLAGYNEQFF. CDR3 sequence (DNA): TGTGCCAGCAAAGGAGGGCCCCTAGCGGGGTACAATGAGCAGTTCTTC.

The chain uses TRBV12-3 or TRBV12-4 and TRBJ1-1; weak D call: TRBD1 (5 bases). The CDR3 is 13 residues long. V lost 4 bases and J lost 1, with 7 bases in between. The CDR3 DNA is TGTGCCAGCAGTTGGGGGGGGAACACTGAAGCTTTCTTT. Protein: CASSWGGNTEAFF.

This chain uses TRBV4-1 with TRBJ2-1, with a tentative D call TRBD2 (7 bases). V was pared by 5 bases and J by 7 bases, with 18 bases between. CDR1 is MGHRA and CDR2 is YSYEKL in the germline V gene. The CDR3 spans 15 residues. CDR3 sequence reads: CASSDTGGGRNEQFF. For the CDR3, the DNA is TGCGCCAGCAGCGACACTGGGGGGGGCAGGAATGAGCAGTTCTTC.

V gene TRBV6-5 combines with J gene TRBJ2-7; possibly TRBD2 for D (6 bases). CDR3 length equals 15 residues. The V and J ends lost 0 bases and 4 bases respectively, with 13 bases between them. Germline-derived CDR1 and CDR2 are MNHEY and SVGAGI. The CDR3: CASSYSPKSGYEQYF. CDR3 nucleotide sequence: TGTGCCAGCAGTTACTCCCCCAAAAGCGGGTACGAGCAGTACTTC.

The chain joins TRBV11-3 to TRBJ1-1, with 7 bases aligning to TRBD1. V lost 5 bases to trimming and J lost 0 bases; unmatched junction nucleotides: 6. The V gene's germline CDR1 is SGHNT and CDR2 YENEEA. CDR3 length: 15 amino acids. DNA of the CDR3: TGTGCCAGCAGCCCGCAGGGACAGATGAACACTGAAGCTTTCTTT. Translated, it gives CASSPQGQMNTEAFF.

The rearrangement uses TRBV28 and TRBJ2-4, with TRBD1 as a possible D gene (6 bases). Germline loops: CDR1 MDHEN, CDR2 SYDVKM. With 4 bases removed from V and 5 bases from J, the gap between germline ends came to 15 bases. This CDR3 region has 15 residues. The DNA of the CDR3 is TGTGCCAGCAGTTGGGTCCCAGGGGCAGAAAACATTCAGTACTTC. Encoded protein: CASSWVPGAENIQYF.